A single sample is the source of the 7 T cell receptor beta chains below, sequenced in a study of T cell responses to AZD1222 COVID-19 vaccine. Measured with immunoSEQ multiplex PCR; TCRdb has only the in-frame clones, and not every one. This sample has fewer than 150,000 clones, with approximately 90% found just once. The input for sequencing was peripheral blood, taken 28 days after the second AZD1222 dose. These receptors all come from an adult who received the AZD1222 COVID-19 vaccine.

The chain has TRBV6-2 or TRBV6-3 and TRBJ1-2, with a tentative D call TRBD1 (6 bases). Trimming stripped 5 bases from V and 7 bases from J, with 14 bases between. Germline values: CDR1 MNHEY, CDR2 SVGEGT. This CDR3 has 13 amino acids. The CDR3 DNA is TGTGCCAGCAGTCGCAGGGGAGGCTTTGGCTACACCTTC. It specifies CASSRRGGFGYTF.

The J gene is TRBJ1-2, the V gene TRBV6-5; unclear D gene. This CDR3 region has 15 residues. The V end was cut by 7 bases, the J end by 5 bases, with 20 bases between. CDR1 is MNHEY, CDR2 SVGAGI, per germline. CDR3 coding DNA: TGTGCCAGCACCAAAACAAGTACGACATGGTATGGCTACACCTTC. Protein: CASTKTSTTWYGYTF.

This chain links TRBV15 with TRBJ1-3; no clear D. CDR1 is LNHNV and CDR2 is YYDKDF in the germline V gene (reference sequence). The V end lost 5 bases, the J end lost 2 bases, and 13 bases lay between the germline ends. This CDR3 is 15 amino acids long. CDR3 region: CATSPGVGAGNTIYF. The CDR3 DNA reads as TGTGCCACCAGCCCTGGCGTGGGAGCTGGAAACACCATATATTTT. Variable domain in full (rest from reference TRBV15 and TRBJ1-3): DAMVIQNPRYQVTQFGKPVTLSCSQTLNHNVMYWYQQKSSQAPKLLFHYYDKDFNNEADTPDNFQSRRPNTSFCFLDIRSPGLGDTAMYLCATSPGVGAGNTIYFGEGSWLTVV.

The chain joins TRBV6-1 to TRBJ2-5; no firm D call. CDR1 is MNHNS and CDR2 is SASEGT in the germline V gene. The CDR3 has 16 residues. Trimming stripped 4 bases from V and 0 bases from J, with 15 bases between. The CDR3 DNA follows: TGTGCCAGCAGTGGGTTGGGGTTTGGGTACCAAGAGACCCAGTACTTC. Translated: CASSGLGFGYQETQYF.

The chain carries TRBV6-6 and TRBJ1-1; TRBD1 aligns across 7 bases. CDR1 MNHNY and CDR2 SVGAGI come from the germline V gene (reference sequence). Unmatched junction bases numbered 6, after V lost 2 bases and J lost 0 bases. The CDR3 totals 16 residues. The CDR3 sequence: CASSYTQGQMNTEAFF. The CDR3 coding sequence is TGTGCCAGCAGTTACACCCAGGGACAGATGAACACTGAAGCTTTCTTT.

V and J are TRBV6-5 and TRBJ2-2; D gene uncertain. CDR1 and CDR2 from the germline V gene are MNHEY and SVGAGI. V was clipped by 2 bases and J by 5 bases, with 9 bases between them. CDR3 length equals 14 residues. As DNA, the CDR3 is TGTGCCAGCAGTTACGAGCCCCGAACCGGGGAGCTGTTTTTT. This gives the protein CASSYEPRTGELFF.

The chain is built from TRBV28 and TRBJ1-2; TRBD1 aligns across 9 bases. Germline V lookup: CDR1 MDHEN, CDR2 SYDVKM. This CDR3 has 15 residues. Unmatched junction bases numbered 6, after V lost 2 bases and J lost 5 bases. The chain's CDR3 is CASSLPGQGLYGYTF. DNA for the CDR3: TGTGCCAGCAGTTTACCGGGACAGGGCCTATATGGCTACACCTTC.